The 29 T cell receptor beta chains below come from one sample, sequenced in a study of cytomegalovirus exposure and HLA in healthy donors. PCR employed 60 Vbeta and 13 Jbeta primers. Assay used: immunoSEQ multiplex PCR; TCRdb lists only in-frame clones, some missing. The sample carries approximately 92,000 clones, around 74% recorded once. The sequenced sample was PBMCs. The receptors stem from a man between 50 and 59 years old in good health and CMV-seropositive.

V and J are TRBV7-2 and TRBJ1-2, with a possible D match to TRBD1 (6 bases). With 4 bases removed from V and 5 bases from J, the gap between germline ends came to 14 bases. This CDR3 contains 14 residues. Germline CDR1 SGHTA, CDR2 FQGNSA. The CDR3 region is CASSSDRSGYGYTF. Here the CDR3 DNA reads TGTGCCAGCAGCTCTGACAGGTCCGGATATGGCTACACCTTC.

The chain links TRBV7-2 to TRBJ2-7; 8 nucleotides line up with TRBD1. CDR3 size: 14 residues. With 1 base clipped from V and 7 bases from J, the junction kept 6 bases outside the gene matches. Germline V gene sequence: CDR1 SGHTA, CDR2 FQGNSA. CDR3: CASSLDQGAREQYF. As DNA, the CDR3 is TGTGCCAGCAGCTTAGACCAGGGGGCACGGGAGCAGTACTTC. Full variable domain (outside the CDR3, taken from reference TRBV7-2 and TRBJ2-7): GAGVSQSPSNKVTEKGKDVELRCDPISGHTALYWYRQSLGQGLEFLIYFQGNSAPDKSGLPSDRFSAERTGGSVSTLTIQRTQQEDSAVYLCASSLDQGAREQYFGPGTRLTVT.

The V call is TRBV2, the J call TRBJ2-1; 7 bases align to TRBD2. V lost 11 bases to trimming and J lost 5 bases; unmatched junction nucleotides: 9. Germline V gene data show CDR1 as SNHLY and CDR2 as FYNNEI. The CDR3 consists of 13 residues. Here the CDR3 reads CASNFLADNEQFF. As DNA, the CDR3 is TGTGCCTCCAACTTCCTAGCGGACAATGAGCAGTTCTTC.

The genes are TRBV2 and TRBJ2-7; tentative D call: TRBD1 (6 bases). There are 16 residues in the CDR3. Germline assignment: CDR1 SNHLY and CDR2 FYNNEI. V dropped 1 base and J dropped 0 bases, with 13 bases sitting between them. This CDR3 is CASSEEQGESSYEQYF. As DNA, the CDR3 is TGTGCCAGCAGTGAAGAACAGGGCGAGAGCTCCTACGAGCAGTACTTC.

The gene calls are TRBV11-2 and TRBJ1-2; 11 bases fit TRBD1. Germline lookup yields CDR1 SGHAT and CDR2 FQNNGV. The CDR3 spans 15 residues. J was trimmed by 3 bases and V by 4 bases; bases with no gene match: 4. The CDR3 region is CASSSGTGGDYGYTF. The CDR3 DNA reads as TGTGCCAGCAGCTCCGGGACAGGGGGGGACTATGGCTACACCTTC.

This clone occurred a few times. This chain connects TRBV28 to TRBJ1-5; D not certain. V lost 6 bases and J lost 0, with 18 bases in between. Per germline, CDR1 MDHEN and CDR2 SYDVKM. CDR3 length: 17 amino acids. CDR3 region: CASRPNRGWVSNQPQHF. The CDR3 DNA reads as TGTGCCAGCAGGCCGAACAGAGGGTGGGTTAGCAATCAGCCCCAGCATTTT.

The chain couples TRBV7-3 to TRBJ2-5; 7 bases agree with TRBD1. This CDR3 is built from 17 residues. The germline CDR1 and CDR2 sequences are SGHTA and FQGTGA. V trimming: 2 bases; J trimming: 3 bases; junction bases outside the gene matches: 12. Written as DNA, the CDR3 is TGTGCCAGCAGCTTAGGGGTTAGCCAGGGGGTAGAAGAGACCCAGTACTTC. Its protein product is CASSLGVSQGVEETQYF. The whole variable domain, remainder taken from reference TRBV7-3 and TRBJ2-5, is GAGVSQTPSNKVTEKGKYVELRCDPISGHTALYWYRQSLGQGPEFLIYFQGTGAADDSGLPNDRFFAVRPEGSVSTLKIQRTERGDSAVYLCASSLGVSQGVEETQYFGPGTRLLVL.

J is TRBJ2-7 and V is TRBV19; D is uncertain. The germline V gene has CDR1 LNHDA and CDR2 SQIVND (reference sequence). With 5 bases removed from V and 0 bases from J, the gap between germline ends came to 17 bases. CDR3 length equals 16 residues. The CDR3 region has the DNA TGTGCCAGTAGTCCCTTCGGCGGCGGAGCCTCCTACGAGCAGTACTTC. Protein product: CASSPFGGGASYEQYF.

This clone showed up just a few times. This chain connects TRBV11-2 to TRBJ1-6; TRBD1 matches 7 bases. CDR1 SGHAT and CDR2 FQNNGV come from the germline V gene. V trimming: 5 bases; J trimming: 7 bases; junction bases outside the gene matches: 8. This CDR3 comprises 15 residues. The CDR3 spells CASSARQGGNSPLHF. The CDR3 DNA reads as TGTGCCAGCAGCGCTAGACAGGGCGGGAATTCACCCCTCCACTTT.

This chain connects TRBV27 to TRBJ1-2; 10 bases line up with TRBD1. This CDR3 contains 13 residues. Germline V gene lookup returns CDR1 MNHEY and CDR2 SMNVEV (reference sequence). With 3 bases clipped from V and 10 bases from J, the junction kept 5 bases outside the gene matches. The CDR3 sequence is CASSFGTGEDYTF. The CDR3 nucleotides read TGTGCCAGCAGTTTTGGGACAGGGGAGGACTACACCTTC.

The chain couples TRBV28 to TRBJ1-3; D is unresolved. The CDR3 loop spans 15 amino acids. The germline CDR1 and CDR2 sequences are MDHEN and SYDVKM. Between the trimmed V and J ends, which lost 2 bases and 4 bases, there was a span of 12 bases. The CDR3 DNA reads TGTGCCAGCAGTTTAGCCGGGAGTGGAGGAAACACCATATATTTT. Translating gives CASSLAGSGGNTIYF.

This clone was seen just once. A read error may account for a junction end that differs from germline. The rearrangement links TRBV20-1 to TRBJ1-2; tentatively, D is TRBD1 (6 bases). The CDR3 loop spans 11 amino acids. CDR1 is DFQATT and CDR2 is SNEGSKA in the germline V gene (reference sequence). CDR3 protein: CSAKGVYGYPF. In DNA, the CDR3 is TGCAGTGCTAAGGGGGTCTATGGCTACCCCTTC.

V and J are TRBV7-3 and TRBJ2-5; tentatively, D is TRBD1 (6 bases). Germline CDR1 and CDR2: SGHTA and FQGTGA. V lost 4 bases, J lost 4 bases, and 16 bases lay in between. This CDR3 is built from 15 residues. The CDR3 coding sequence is TGTGCCAGCAGCTCTACAGGGTTCCCGGGAGAGACCCAGTACTTC. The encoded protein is CASSSTGFPGETQYF.

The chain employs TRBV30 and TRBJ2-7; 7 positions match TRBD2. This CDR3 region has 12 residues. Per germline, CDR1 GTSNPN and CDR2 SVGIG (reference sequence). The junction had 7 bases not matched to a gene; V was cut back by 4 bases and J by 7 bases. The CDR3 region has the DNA TGTGCCTGGACTCGGGGGGAGCGGGAGCAGTACTTC. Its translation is CAWTRGEREQYF.

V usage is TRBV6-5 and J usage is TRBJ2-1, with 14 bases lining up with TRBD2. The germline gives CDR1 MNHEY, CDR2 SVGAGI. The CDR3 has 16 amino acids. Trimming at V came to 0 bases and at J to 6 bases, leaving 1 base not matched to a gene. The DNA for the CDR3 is TGTGCCAGCAGTTACTCCGGGACTAGCGGGGGCAATGAGCAGTTCTTC. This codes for CASSYSGTSGGNEQFF.

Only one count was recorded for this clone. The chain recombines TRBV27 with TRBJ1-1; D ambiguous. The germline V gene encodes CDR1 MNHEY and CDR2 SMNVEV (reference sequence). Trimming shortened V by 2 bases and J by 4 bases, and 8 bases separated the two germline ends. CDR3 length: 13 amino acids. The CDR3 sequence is CASSLGSGTEAFF. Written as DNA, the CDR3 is TGTGCCAGCAGTTTAGGCTCGGGCACTGAAGCTTTCTTT.

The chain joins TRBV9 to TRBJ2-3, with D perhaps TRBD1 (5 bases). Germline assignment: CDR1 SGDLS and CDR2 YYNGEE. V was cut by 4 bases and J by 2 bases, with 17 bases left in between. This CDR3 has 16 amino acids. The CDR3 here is CASSREGAGLTDTQYF. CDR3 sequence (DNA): TGTGCCAGCAGCCGCGAAGGGGCAGGCCTCACAGATACGCAGTATTTT. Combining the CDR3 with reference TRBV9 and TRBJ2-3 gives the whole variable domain DSGVTQTPKHLITATGQRVTLRCSPRSGDLSVYWYQQSLDQGLQFLIQYYNGEERAKGNILERFSAQQFPDLHSELNLSSLELGDSALYFCASSREGAGLTDTQYFGPGTRLTVL.

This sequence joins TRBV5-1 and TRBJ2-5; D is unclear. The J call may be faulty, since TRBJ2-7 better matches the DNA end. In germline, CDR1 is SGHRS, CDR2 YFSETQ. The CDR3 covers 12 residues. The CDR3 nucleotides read TGCGCCAGCAGCTTGCATGGTTACGAGCAGTACTTC. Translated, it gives CASSLHGYEQYF.

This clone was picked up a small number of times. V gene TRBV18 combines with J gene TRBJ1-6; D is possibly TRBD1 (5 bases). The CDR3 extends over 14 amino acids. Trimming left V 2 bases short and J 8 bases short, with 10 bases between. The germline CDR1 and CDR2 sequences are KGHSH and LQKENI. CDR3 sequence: CASSPKGLDSPLHF. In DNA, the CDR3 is TGTGCCAGCTCACCAAAGGGGCTAGATTCACCCCTCCACTTT. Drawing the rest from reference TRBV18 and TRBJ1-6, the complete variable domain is NAGVMQNPRHLVRRRGQEARLRCSPMKGHSHVYWYRQLPEEGLKFMVYLQKENIIDESGMPKERFSAEFPKEGPSILRIQQVVRGDSAAYFCASSPKGLDSPLHFGNGTRLTVT.

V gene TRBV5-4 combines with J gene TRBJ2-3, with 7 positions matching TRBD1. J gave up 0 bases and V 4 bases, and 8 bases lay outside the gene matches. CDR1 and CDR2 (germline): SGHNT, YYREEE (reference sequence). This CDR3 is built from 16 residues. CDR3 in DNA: TGTGCCAGCAGCGGACGAGGGGGACAGAGCACAGATACGCAGTATTTT. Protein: CASSGRGGQSTDTQYF.

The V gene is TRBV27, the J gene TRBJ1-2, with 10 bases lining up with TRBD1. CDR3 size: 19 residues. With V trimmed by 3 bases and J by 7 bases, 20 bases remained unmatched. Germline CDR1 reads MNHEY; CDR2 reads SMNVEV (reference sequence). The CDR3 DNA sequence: TGTGCCAGCAGTTTTGTCGGTGGGGACAGGGGTATTAGGGACTTTGGCTACACCTTC. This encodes CASSFVGGDRGIRDFGYTF.

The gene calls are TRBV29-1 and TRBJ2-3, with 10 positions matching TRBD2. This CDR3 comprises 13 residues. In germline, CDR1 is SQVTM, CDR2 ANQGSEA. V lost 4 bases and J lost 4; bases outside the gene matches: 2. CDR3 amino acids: CSVASGGPDTQYF. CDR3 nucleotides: TGCAGCGTTGCTAGCGGGGGACCAGATACGCAGTATTTT.

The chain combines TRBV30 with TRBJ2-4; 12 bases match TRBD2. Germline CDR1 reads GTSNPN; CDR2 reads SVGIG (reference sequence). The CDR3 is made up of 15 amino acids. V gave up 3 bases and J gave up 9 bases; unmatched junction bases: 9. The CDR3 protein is CAWSPLAGGQGIQYF. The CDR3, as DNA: TGTGCCTGGAGCCCCCTAGCGGGGGGGCAGGGCATTCAGTACTTC.

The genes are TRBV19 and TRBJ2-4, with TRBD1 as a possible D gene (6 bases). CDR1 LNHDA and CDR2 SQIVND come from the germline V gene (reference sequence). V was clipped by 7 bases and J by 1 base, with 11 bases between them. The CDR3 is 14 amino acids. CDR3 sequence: CASNPQGAKNIQYF. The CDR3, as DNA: TGTGCCAGTAACCCCCAGGGGGCCAAAAACATTCAGTACTTC.

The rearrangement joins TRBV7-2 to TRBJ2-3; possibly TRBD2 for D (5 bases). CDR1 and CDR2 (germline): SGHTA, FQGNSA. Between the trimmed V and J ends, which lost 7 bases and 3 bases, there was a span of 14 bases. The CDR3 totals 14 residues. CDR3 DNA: TGTGCCAGCACCACCGGGGTGGTGACAGATACGCAGTATTTT. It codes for CASTTGVVTDTQYF.

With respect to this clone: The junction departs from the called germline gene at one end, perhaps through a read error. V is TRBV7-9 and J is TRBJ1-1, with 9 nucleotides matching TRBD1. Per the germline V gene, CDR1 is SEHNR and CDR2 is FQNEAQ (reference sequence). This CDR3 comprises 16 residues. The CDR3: CSSSSWTGEVSAEAFF. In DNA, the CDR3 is TGTTCCAGCAGCTCCTGGACAGGGGAGGTATCCGCTGAAGCTTTCTTT.

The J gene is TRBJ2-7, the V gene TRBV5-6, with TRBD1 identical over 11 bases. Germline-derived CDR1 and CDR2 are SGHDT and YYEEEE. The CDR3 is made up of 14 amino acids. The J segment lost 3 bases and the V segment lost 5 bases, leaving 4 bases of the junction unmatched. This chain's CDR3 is CASRKDRGLYEQYF. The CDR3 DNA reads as TGTGCCAGCAGGAAGGACAGGGGGCTCTACGAGCAGTACTTC.

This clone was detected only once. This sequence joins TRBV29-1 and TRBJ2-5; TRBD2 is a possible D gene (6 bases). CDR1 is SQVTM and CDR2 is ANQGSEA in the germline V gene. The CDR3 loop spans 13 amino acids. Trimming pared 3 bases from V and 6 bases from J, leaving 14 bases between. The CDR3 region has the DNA TGCAGCGTTGATCGAACGGGGGAGCAGACCCAGTACTTC. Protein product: CSVDRTGEQTQYF.

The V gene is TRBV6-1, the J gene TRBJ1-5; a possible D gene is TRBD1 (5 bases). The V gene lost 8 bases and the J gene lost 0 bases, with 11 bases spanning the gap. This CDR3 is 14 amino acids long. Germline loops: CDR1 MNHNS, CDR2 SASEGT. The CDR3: CASGALDSNQPQHF. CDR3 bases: TGTGCCAGCGGGGCCCTTGATAGCAATCAGCCCCAGCATTTT.